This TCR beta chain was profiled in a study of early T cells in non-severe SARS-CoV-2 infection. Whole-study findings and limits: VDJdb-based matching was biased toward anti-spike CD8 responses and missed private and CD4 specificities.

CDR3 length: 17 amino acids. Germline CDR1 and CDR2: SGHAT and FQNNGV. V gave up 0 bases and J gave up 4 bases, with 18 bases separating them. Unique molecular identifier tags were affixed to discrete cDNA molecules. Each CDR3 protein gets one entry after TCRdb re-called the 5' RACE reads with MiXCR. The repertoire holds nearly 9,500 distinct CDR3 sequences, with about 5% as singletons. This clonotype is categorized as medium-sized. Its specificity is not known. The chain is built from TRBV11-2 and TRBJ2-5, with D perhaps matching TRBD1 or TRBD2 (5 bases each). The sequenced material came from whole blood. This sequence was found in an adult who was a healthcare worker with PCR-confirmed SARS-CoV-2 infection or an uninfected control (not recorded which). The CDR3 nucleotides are TGTGCCAGCAGCTTAGACGTTTCAGGGTCCGGAGGAGAGACCCAGTACTTC. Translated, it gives CASSLDVSGSGGETQYF.